What follows describes a single T cell receptor beta chain. Its antigen remains unknown. The CDR3 spans 17 residues. Germline-derived CDR1 and CDR2 are MNHEY and SMNVEV (reference sequence). V lost 0 bases, J lost 5 bases, and 7 bases stayed unmatched. Measured with immunoSEQ multiplex PCR; TCRdb has only the in-frame clones, and not every one. Among around 1.5 million clones, 95% to 99% were seen once, and the ten largest hold about 0.45%. These data come from a study of shared clonotypes between healthy human individuals. Findings of the study overall: Relative to their counterparts shared across all four donors, non-shared clonotypes exhibited diminished generation probabilities.

The sequenced sample was naive CD4+ T cells sorted from blood. The subset was: CD45RA+ positively selected. The chain combines TRBV27 with TRBJ2-5, with TRBD2 identical over 12 bases. The sequence was obtained from a man under 40 in good health. The CDR3 region is CASSLSASGRAFETQYF. Written as DNA, the CDR3 is TGTGCCAGCAGTTTATCGGCTAGCGGGAGGGCGTTTGAGACCCAGTACTTC.